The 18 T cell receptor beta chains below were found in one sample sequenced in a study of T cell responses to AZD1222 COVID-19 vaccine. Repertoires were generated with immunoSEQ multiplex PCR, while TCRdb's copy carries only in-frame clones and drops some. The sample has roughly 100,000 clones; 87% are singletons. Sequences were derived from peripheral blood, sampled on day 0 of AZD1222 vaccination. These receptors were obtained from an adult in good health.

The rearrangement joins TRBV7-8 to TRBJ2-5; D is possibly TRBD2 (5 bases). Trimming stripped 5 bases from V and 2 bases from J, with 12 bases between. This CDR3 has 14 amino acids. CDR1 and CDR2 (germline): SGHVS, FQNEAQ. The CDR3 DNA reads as TGTGCCAGCAGCCGAGGACTGATTCAAGAGACCCAGTACTTC. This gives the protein CASSRGLIQETQYF.

DNA for the CDR3: TGTGCCTGGAGCTTCCGGACTAGCGGGTGGAACGAGCAGTACTTC. This sequence encodes CAWSFRTSGWNEQYF. This sequence joins TRBV30 and TRBJ2-7, with TRBD2 identical over 11 bases. CDR3 length: 15 residues. CDR1 GTSNPN and CDR2 SVGIG come from the germline V gene (reference sequence). Trimming cost V 3 bases and J 5 bases; bases outside gene matches: 9.

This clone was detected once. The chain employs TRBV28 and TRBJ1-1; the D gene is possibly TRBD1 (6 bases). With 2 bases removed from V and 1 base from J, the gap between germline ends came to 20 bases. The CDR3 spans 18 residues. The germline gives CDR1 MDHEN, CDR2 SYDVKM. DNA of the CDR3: TGTGCCAGCAGTTTAAGGGATTGGGGCAGGGGCCAGAACACTGAAGCTTTCTTT. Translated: CASSLRDWGRGQNTEAFF. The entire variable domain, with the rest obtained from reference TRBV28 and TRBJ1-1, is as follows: DVKVTQSSRYLVKRTGEKVFLECVQDMDHENMFWYRQDPGLGLRLIYFSYDVKMKEKGDIPEGYSVSREKKERFSLILESASTNQTSMYLCASSLRDWGRGQNTEAFFGQGTRLTVV.

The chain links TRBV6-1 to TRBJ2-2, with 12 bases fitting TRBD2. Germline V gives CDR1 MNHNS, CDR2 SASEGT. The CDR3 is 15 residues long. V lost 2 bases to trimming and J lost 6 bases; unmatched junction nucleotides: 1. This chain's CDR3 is CASSELAGGPGELFF. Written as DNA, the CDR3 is TGTGCCAGCAGTGAACTAGCGGGAGGGCCCGGGGAGCTGTTTTTT.

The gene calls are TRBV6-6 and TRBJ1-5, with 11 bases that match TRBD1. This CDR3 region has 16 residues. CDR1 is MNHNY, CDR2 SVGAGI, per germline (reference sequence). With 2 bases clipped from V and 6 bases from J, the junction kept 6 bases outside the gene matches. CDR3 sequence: CASSYGGTGGSQPQHF. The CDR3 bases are TGTGCCAGCAGTTACGGCGGGACAGGGGGATCTCAGCCCCAGCATTTT.

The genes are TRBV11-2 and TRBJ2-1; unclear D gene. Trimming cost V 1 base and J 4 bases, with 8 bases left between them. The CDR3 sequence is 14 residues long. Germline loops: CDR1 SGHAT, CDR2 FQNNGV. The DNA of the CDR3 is TGTGCCAGCAGCTTAGGGGCTAGTTACAATGAGCAGTTCTTC. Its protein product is CASSLGASYNEQFF.

For the CDR3, the DNA is TGTGCCAGCAGCCCGGTGGCATTCTCTGGAAACACCATATATTTT. The encoded protein is CASSPVAFSGNTIYF. V is TRBV7-2 and J is TRBJ1-3; no clear D. Trimming removed 5 bases from V and 0 bases from J, with 11 bases in between. There are 15 residues in the CDR3. CDR1 is SGHTA and CDR2 is FQGNSA in the germline V gene.

CDR3 DNA: TGTGCCAGCATCCGACCCCCCCCGACCGGGGAGCTGTTTTTT. Protein product: CASIRPPPTGELFF. The chain carries TRBV7-9 and TRBJ2-2; D remains ambiguous. The V and J ends lost 7 bases and 5 bases respectively, with 14 bases between them. Germline V CDR1 and CDR2: SEHNR, FQNEAQ (reference sequence). CDR3 length: 14 residues.

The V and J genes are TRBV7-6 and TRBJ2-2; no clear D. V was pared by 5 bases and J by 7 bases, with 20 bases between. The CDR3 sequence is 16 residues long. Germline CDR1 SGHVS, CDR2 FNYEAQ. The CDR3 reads CASSPYPRPRNGELFF. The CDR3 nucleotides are TGTGCCAGCAGCCCCTACCCGAGACCCAGGAACGGGGAGCTGTTTTTT. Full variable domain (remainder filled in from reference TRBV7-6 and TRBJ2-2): GAGVSQSPRYKVTKRGQDVALRCDPISGHVSLYWYRQALGQGPEFLTYFNYEAQQDKSGLPNDRFSAERPEGSISTLTIQRTEQRDSAMYRCASSPYPRPRNGELFFGEGSRLTVL.

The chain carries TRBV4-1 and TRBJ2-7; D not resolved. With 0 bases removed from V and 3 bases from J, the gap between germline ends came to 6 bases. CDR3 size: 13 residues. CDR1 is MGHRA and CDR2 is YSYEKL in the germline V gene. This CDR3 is CASSQEPDYEQYF. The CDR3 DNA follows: TGCGCCAGCAGCCAAGAACCCGACTACGAGCAGTACTTC.

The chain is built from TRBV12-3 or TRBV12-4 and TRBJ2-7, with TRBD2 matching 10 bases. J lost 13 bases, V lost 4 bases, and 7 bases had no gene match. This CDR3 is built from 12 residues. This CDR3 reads CASSSRLAGLYF. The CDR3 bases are TGTGCCAGCAGTTCGCGACTAGCGGGTCTCTACTTC.

CDR3 amino acids: CSVGTGGDTEAFF. CDR3 bases: TGCAGCGTTGGTACAGGGGGAGACACTGAAGCTTTCTTT. The genes are TRBV29-1 and TRBJ1-1; the match to TRBD1 covers 8 bases. Germline V lookup: CDR1 SQVTM, CDR2 ANQGSEA. The CDR3 extends over 13 amino acids. Germline trimming cut 4 bases from V and 3 bases from J; bases unmatched to any gene: 4.

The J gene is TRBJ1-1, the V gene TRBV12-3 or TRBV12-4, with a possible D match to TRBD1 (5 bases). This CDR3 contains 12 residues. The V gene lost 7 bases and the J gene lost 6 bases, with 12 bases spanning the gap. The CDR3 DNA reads TGTGCCAGCAACCGGGGGTGGGCTGAAGCTTTCTTT. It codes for CASNRGWAEAFF.

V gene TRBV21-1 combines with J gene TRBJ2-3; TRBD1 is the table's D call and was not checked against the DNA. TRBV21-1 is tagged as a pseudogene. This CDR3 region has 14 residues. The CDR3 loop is CASSKGTGPDTQYF. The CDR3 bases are TGTGCCAGCAGCAAAGGTACAGGCCCAGATACGCAGTATTTT.

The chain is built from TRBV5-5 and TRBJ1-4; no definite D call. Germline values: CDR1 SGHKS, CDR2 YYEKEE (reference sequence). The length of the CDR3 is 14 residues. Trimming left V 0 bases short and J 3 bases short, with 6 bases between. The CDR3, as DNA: TGTGCCAGCAGCTTGGGACTGGCTAATGAAAAACTGTTTTTT. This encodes CASSLGLANEKLFF.

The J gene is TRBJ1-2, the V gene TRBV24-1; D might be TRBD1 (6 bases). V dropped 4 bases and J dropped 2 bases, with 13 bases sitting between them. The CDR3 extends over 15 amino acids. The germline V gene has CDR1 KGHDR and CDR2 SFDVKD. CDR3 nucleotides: TGTGCCACCAGTGACCCTACTCAGGGGAACTATGGCTACACCTTC. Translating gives CATSDPTQGNYGYTF.

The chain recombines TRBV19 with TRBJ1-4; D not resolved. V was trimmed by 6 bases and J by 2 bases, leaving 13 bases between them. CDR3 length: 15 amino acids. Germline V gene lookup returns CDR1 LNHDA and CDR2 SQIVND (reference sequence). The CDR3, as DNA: TGTGCCAGTAGGCTTGACCATATCACTAATGAAAAACTGTTTTTT. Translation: CASRLDHITNEKLFF.

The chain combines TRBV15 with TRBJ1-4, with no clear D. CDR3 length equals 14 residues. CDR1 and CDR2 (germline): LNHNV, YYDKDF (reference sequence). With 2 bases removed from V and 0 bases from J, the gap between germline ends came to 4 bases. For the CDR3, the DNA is TGTGCCACCAGCAGATATGCAACTAATGAAAAACTGTTTTTT. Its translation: CATSRYATNEKLFF.